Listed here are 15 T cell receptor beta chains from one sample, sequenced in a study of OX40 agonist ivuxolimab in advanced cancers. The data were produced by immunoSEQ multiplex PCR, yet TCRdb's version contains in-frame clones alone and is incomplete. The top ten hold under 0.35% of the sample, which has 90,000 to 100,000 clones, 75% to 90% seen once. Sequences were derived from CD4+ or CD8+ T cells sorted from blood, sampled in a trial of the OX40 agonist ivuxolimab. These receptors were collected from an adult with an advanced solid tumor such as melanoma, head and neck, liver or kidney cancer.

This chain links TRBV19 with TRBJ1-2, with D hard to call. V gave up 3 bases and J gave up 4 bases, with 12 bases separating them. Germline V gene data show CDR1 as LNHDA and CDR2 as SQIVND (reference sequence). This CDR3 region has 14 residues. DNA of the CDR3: TGTGCCAGTAGTATGTGGCCCCCTCGCTATGGCTACACCTTC. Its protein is CASSMWPPRYGYTF.

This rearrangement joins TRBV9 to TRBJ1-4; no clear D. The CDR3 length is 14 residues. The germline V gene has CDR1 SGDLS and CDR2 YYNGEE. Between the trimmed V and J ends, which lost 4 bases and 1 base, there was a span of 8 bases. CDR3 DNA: TGTGCCAGCAGCTTCAGTGGAACTAATGAAAAACTGTTTTTT. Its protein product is CASSFSGTNEKLFF.

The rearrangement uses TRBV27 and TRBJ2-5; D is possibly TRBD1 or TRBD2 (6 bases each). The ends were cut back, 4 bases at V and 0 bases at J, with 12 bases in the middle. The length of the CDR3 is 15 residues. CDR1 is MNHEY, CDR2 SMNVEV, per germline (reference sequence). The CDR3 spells CASSSPGANQETQYF. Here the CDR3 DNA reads TGTGCCAGCAGTTCGCCGGGGGCGAACCAAGAGACCCAGTACTTC.

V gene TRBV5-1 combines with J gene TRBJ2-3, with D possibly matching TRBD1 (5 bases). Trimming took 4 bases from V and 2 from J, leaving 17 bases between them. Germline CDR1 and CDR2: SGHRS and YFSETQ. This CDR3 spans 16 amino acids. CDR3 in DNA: TGCGCCAGCAGCCCCCTACTCGACAGTCTCACAGATACGCAGTATTTT. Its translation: CASSPLLDSLTDTQYF.

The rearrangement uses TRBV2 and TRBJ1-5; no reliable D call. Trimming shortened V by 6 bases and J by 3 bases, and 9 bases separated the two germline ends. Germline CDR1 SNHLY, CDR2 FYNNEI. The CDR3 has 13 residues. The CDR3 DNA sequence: TGTGCCAGCAGAGAGGGATACAATCAGCCCCAGCATTTT. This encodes CASREGYNQPQHF.

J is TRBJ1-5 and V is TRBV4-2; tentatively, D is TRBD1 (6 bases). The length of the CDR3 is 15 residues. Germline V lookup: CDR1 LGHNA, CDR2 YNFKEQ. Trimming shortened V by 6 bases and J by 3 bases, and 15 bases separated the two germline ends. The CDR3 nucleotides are TGTGCCAGCAGTCAGTCGGGGGCTCTCAATCAGCCCCAGCATTTT. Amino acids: CASSQSGALNQPQHF.

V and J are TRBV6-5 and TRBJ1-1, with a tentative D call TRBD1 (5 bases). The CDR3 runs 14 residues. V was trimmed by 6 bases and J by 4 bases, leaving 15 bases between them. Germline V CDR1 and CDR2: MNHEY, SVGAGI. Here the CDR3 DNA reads TGTGCCAGCAGCAGATTGGGGGGGAGCACTGAAGCTTTCTTT. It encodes CASSRLGGSTEAFF.

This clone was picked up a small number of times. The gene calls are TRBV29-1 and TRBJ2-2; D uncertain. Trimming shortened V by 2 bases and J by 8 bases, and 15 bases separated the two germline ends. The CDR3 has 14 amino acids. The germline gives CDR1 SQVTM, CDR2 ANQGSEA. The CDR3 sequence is CSVEIGRGIGELFF. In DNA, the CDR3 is TGCAGCGTTGAAATTGGTAGAGGTATAGGGGAGCTGTTTTTT.

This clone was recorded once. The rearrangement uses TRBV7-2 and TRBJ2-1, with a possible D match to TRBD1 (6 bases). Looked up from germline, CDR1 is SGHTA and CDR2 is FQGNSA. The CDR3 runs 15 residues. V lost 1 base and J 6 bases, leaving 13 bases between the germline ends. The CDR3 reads CASSLVGTGTNEQFF. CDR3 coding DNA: TGTGCCAGCAGCTTAGTTGGAACAGGGACCAATGAGCAGTTCTTC.

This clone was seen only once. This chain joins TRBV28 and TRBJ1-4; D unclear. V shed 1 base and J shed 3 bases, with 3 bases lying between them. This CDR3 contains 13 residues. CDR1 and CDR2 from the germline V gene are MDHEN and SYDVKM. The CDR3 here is CASSLSANEKLFF. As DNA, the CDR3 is TGTGCCAGCAGTTTATCCGCTAATGAAAAACTGTTTTTT.

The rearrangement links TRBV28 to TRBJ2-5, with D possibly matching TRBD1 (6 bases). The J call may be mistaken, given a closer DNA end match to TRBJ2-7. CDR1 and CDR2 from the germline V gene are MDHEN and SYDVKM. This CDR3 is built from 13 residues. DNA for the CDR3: TGTGCCACCAAAGGCCAGGGGTCCTACGAGCAGTACTTC. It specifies CATKGQGSYEQYF.

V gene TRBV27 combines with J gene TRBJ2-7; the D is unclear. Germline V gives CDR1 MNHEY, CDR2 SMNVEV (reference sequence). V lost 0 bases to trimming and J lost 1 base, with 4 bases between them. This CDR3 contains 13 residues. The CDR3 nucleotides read TGTGCCAGCAGTTTATCGCGGTCCTACGAGCAGTACTTC. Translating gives CASSLSRSYEQYF.

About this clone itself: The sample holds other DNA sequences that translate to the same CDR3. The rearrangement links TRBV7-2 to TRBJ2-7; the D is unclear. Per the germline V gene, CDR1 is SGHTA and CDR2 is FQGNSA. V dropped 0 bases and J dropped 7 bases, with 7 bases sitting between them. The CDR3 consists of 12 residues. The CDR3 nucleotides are TGTGCCAGCAGCTTAGCGCTGGGGGAGCAGTACTTC. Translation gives CASSLALGEQYF.

DNA for the CDR3: TGTGCCAGCAGCTCCAACTGGGGTTACAATGAGCAGTTCTTC. Translating it yields CASSSNWGYNEQFF. The chain joins TRBV11-3 to TRBJ2-1; no reliable D call. Germline V gives CDR1 SGHNT, CDR2 YENEEA. Trimming pared 4 bases from V and 4 bases from J, leaving 11 bases between. The CDR3 covers 14 residues.

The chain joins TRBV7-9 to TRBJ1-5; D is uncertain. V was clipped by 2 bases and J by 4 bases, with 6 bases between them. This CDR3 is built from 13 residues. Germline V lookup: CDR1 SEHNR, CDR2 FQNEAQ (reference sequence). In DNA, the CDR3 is TGTGCCAGCAGCTTAAGGCTAAATCAGCCCCAGCATTTT. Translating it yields CASSLRLNQPQHF. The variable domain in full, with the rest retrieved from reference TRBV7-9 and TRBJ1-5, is DTGVSQNPRHKITKRGQNVTFRCDPISEHNRLYWYRQTLGQGPEFLTYFQNEAQLEKSRLLSDRFSAERPKGSFSTLEIQRTEQGDSAMYLCASSLRLNQPQHFGDGTRLSIL.